A few counts support the clone carrying this T cell receptor beta chain. Its specificity is unknown. The sample originates from a study of human T cells and chemical hapten exposure. Germline V gives CDR1 MNHEY, CDR2 SMNVEV (reference sequence). V lost 0 bases, J lost 5 bases, and 8 bases lay in between. The CDR3 runs 13 residues. Whole-study results and caveats: Expanded TCRs made up significantly more big CDR3 similarity clusters than controls did.

From the RACE reads, TCRdb called clonotypes with MiXCR, one entry per CDR3 protein. The data show 300,000 to 350,000 distinct CDR3 sequences, approximately 6.3% seen once. Time point meaning: patch test 1, 2 weeks after DPC sensitization. Treatment in this sample: therapeutic diphenylcyclopropenone sensitization with weekly scalp DPC. Alopecia patients deemed DPC-suitable, aged 18 to 70, excluding pregnancy. This TCR came from a woman between 18 and 29 years old with alopecia areata. Some clones in this sample may be carry-over from other donors' samples. The sequenced sample was whole blood, obtained in connection with sensitization to the hapten diphenylcyclopropenone (DPC). The chain couples TRBV27 to TRBJ2-7, with D possibly matching TRBD1 (5 bases). The CDR3 region is CASSLSGVNEQYF. CDR3 nucleotides: TGTGCCAGCAGTTTATCAGGGGTTAACGAGCAGTACTTC.